This T cell receptor (beta chain) stems from a study of cytomegalovirus exposure and HLA in healthy donors. Study overall: In terms of ancestry, the Caucasian-associated cluster contained roughly 81% of the 300 to 400 genotyped donors. Study results and caveats: Differences between HLA loci emerged in a later analysis of TCR association rates, with DRB1 most and HLA-C fewest. It was only CMV serostatus that was available as immune exposure information.

About this clone: The antigen is not known.

With 60 Vbeta and 13 Jbeta primers, the PCR was carried out. Clones were read by immunoSEQ multiplex PCR, and TCRdb kept only the in-frame ones, dropping some. The table includes around 150,000 clones, around 80% detected once. Germline lookup yields CDR1 MDHEN and CDR2 SYDVKM. With 6 bases removed from V and 3 bases from J, the gap between germline ends came to 17 bases. This CDR3 has 15 amino acids. The sequencing input was PBMCs. This receptor was obtained from a woman aged 18-29 years in good health and CMV-seronegative. The genes are TRBV28 and TRBJ1-1, with D perhaps TRBD1 (6 bases). CDR3 nucleotide sequence: TGTGCCAGCAGGGGTACCGGGACACTTTACACTGAAGCTTTCTTT. This translates into CASRGTGTLYTEAFF.